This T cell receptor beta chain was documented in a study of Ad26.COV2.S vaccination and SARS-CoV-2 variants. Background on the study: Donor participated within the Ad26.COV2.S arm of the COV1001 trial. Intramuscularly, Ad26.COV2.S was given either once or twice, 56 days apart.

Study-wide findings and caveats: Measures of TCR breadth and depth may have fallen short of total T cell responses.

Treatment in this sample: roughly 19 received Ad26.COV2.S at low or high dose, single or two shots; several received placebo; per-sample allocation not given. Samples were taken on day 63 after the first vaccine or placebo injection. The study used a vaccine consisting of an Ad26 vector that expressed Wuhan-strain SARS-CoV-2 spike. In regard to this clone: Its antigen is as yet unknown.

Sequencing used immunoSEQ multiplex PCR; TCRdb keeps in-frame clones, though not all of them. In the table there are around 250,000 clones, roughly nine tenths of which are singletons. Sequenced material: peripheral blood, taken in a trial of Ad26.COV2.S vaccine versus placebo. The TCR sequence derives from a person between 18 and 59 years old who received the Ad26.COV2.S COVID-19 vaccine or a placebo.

The chain's CDR3 is CASASSGSSYNEQFF. The DNA of the CDR3 is TGTGCCAGCGCATCTAGCGGTAGCTCCTACAATGAGCAGTTCTTC. The rearrangement joins TRBV5-8 to TRBJ2-1, with 7 positions matching TRBD2. J gave up 0 bases and V 7 bases, and 7 bases lay outside the gene matches. Per the germline V gene, CDR1 is SGHTS and CDR2 is YDEGEE. The CDR3 extends over 15 amino acids.